The 25 T cell receptor beta chains in this list originate from one sample, sequenced in a study of T cell responses to AZD1222 COVID-19 vaccine. Sequenced by immunoSEQ multiplex PCR; TCRdb stores in-frame clones only, minus some. The sample carries about 100,000 clones, around 89% recorded once. This sample comprised peripheral blood, obtained on day 0 of AZD1222 vaccination. Receptor source: an adult in good health.

This clone appeared once. Other DNA sequences in the sample encode the same CDR3. The chain has TRBV19 and TRBJ1-5; D perhaps matches TRBD1 (6 bases). CDR1 is LNHDA and CDR2 is SQIVND in the germline V gene (reference sequence). The CDR3 extends over 15 amino acids. V lost 1 base and J lost 4, with 11 bases in between. The CDR3 bases are TGTGCCAGTAGTATAGGATCCAGGGGTAATCAGCCCCAGCATTTT. It is translated as CASSIGSRGNQPQHF.

The rearrangement links TRBV19 to TRBJ1-5; the match to TRBD1 covers 8 bases. V lost 8 bases and J lost 7; bases outside the gene matches: 7. The CDR3 sequence is 13 residues long. CDR1 and CDR2 (germline): LNHDA, SQIVND (reference sequence). Written as DNA, the CDR3 is TGTGCCAGTCTCGACAGGGGAGAACAGCCCCAGCATTTT. Amino acids: CASLDRGEQPQHF.

This clone was detected only once. The chain links TRBV6-6 to TRBJ2-2, with TRBD2 identical over 10 bases. J lost 5 bases, V lost 4 bases, and 4 bases had no gene match. CDR3 length: 15 residues. Per germline, CDR1 MNHNY and CDR2 SVGAGI (reference sequence). In DNA, the CDR3 is TGTGCCAGCAGTTCTAGCGGGAGAGGAACCGGGGAGCTGTTTTTT. Its protein is CASSSSGRGTGELFF.

The V and J genes are TRBV18 and TRBJ2-1; 11 bases are shared with TRBD1. V lost 1 base to trimming and J lost 3 bases; unmatched junction nucleotides: 2. The CDR3 covers 16 residues. Germline CDR1 is KGHSH and CDR2 is LQKENI. The CDR3 coding sequence is TGTGCCAGCTCACCACTCGGGACAGGGGGCTACAATGAGCAGTTCTTC. As protein: CASSPLGTGGYNEQFF.

The chain employs TRBV4-1 and TRBJ2-2; no clear D. The CDR3 totals 16 residues. Germline values: CDR1 MGHRA, CDR2 YSYEKL. The V and J ends lost 0 bases and 0 bases respectively, with 8 bases between them. CDR3 sequence: CASSQEQPANTGELFF. The CDR3 region has the DNA TGCGCCAGCAGCCAAGAGCAGCCCGCGAACACCGGGGAGCTGTTTTTT.

CDR3 amino acids: CASSQTGDSYEQYF. CDR3 sequence (DNA): TGTGCCAGCAGTCAGACAGGGGACTCCTACGAGCAGTACTTC. The J gene is TRBJ2-7, the V gene TRBV27; TRBD1 agrees at 8 bases. V lost 5 bases to trimming and J lost 0 bases; unmatched junction nucleotides: 3. The CDR3 loop spans 14 amino acids. Germline CDR1 MNHEY, CDR2 SMNVEV (reference sequence).

The chain employs TRBV7-6 and TRBJ2-7; tentative D call: TRBD1 (5 bases). Germline loops: CDR1 SGHVS, CDR2 FNYEAQ. The CDR3 consists of 15 residues. V lost 5 bases to trimming and J lost 6 bases, with 20 bases between them. DNA of the CDR3: TGTGCCAGCAGCCCAGGGTTGCGGACGGTGGCCGAGCAGTACTTC. Translation: CASSPGLRTVAEQYF. Combining the CDR3 with reference TRBV7-6 and TRBJ2-7 gives the whole variable domain GAGVSQSPRYKVTKRGQDVALRCDPISGHVSLYWYRQALGQGPEFLTYFNYEAQQDKSGLPNDRFSAERPEGSISTLTIQRTEQRDSAMYRCASSPGLRTVAEQYFGPGTRLTVT.

The chain couples TRBV6-5 to TRBJ2-2, with D maybe TRBD2 (5 bases). Trimming stripped 6 bases from V and 0 bases from J, with 8 bases between. Germline assignment: CDR1 MNHEY and CDR2 SVGAGI. This CDR3 is built from 14 residues. CDR3 coding DNA: TGTGCCAGCAGCAGCGGAGCGAACACCGGGGAGCTGTTTTTT. It encodes CASSSGANTGELFF.

The rearrangement links TRBV5-1 to TRBJ1-1; D is ambiguous. Germline CDR1 reads SGHRS; CDR2 reads YFSETQ. The CDR3 contains 14 residues. With 6 bases removed from V and 4 bases from J, the gap between germline ends came to 16 bases. The CDR3 nucleotides are TGCGCCAGCACCCCCACCCCCGCATTCACTGAAGCTTTCTTT. The encoded protein is CASTPTPAFTEAFF. Combining the CDR3 with reference TRBV5-1 and TRBJ1-1 gives the whole variable domain KAGVTQTPRYLIKTRGQQVTLSCSPISGHRSVSWYQQTPGQGLQFLFEYFSETQRNKGNFPGRFSGRQFSNSRSEMNVSTLELGDSALYLCASTPTPAFTEAFFGQGTRLTVV.

The chain couples TRBV18 to TRBJ2-4, with TRBD1 identical over 7 bases. Germline V gene sequence: CDR1 KGHSH, CDR2 LQKENI. V was clipped by 4 bases and J by 8 bases; unmatched bases: 8. The CDR3 totals 14 residues. The CDR3: CASSLGSTGDIQYF. CDR3 bases: TGTGCCAGCTCACTAGGGTCCACAGGGGACATTCAGTACTTC.

This clone was counted a single time. The chain recombines TRBV6-5 with TRBJ1-2, with unresolved D. V lost 0 bases and J 8 bases, leaving 16 bases between the germline ends. This CDR3 is 15 amino acids long. The V gene's germline CDR1 is MNHEY and CDR2 SVGAGI. The DNA for the CDR3 is TGTGCCAGCAGTTACTCCCGGGAGTCTATGGACGGCTACACCTTC. Translating it yields CASSYSRESMDGYTF.

CDR3 nucleotides: TGTGCCAGCAGCTTGGCGTGGGCATCCTACGAGCAGTACTTC. Translation gives CASSLAWASYEQYF. J is TRBJ2-7 and V is TRBV7-9; D not certain. Germline V CDR1 and CDR2: SEHNR, FQNEAQ (reference sequence). The length of the CDR3 is 14 residues. V lost 3 bases, J lost 1 base, and 10 bases lay in between.

This chain joins TRBV27 and TRBJ1-5, with TRBD1 as a possible D gene (5 bases). From germline, CDR1 is MNHEY and CDR2 SMNVEV (reference sequence). There are 14 residues in the CDR3. Trimming removed 2 bases from V and 2 bases from J, with 7 bases in between. CDR3 in DNA: TGTGCCAGCAGTTTACAGGGAGGCAATCAGCCCCAGCATTTT. It codes for CASSLQGGNQPQHF.

CDR3 sequence reads: CASSLSEGMNTEAFF. CDR3 in DNA: TGTGCCAGCAGCTTATCGGAGGGGATGAACACTGAAGCTTTCTTT. The chain carries TRBV7-3 and TRBJ1-1; weak D call: TRBD1 (5 bases). Germline CDR1 is SGHTA and CDR2 is FQGTGA. V dropped 2 bases and J dropped 0 bases, with 10 bases sitting between them. The CDR3 has 15 amino acids.

The CDR3 sequence is CASSHPLGALNTEAFF. The CDR3 DNA reads TGCGCCAGCAGCCACCCCCTGGGGGCCCTTAACACTGAAGCTTTCTTT. The rearrangement joins TRBV4-1 to TRBJ1-1, with D possibly TRBD1 on 6 matching bases. CDR1 MGHRA and CDR2 YSYEKL come from the germline V gene. This CDR3 has 16 amino acids. V was shortened by 3 bases and J by 2 bases, with 16 bases between the two germline ends.

The V gene is TRBV12-3 or TRBV12-4, the J gene TRBJ1-5; tentatively, D is TRBD1 (6 bases). The CDR3 length is 13 residues. The germline V and J ends were trimmed by 6 bases and 4 bases, with 10 bases remaining between them. The CDR3 coding sequence is TGTGCCAGCAGAGATCAGGGGAATCAGCCCCAGCATTTT. This codes for CASRDQGNQPQHF.

This clone was picked up one time. This sequence joins TRBV11-2 and TRBJ1-1; maybe TRBD1 (6 bases). This CDR3 is built from 14 residues. Germline V gene lookup returns CDR1 SGHAT and CDR2 FQNNGV. Trimming took 6 bases from V and 4 from J, leaving 15 bases between them. In nucleotides, the CDR3 is TGTGCCAGCAGGTCCACAGGGTGGGGCACTGAAGCTTTCTTT. Amino acids: CASRSTGWGTEAFF.

The V and J genes are TRBV12-3 or TRBV12-4 and TRBJ2-3; D gene unclear. V was clipped by 1 base and J by 8 bases, with 4 bases between them. This CDR3 has 11 amino acids. CDR3 sequence: CASSLDSTQYF. Here the CDR3 DNA reads TGTGCCAGCAGTTTAGACAGTACGCAGTATTTT.

The chain is built from TRBV6-1 and TRBJ1-5; tentative D call: TRBD1 (6 bases). The V end lost 1 base, the J end lost 8 bases, and 24 bases lay between the germline ends. Per the germline V gene, CDR1 is MNHNS and CDR2 is SASEGT. This CDR3 has 18 residues. The CDR3 DNA reads TGTGCCAGCAGTGAAGGGTTTATGGCAGGACAGTGGGATAAGCCCCAGCATTTT. As protein: CASSEGFMAGQWDKPQHF.

J is TRBJ2-2 and V is TRBV5-1; D is uncertain. The CDR3 loop spans 14 amino acids. Trimming took 7 bases from V and 1 from J, leaving 11 bases between them. The germline V gene has CDR1 SGHRS and CDR2 YFSETQ. The CDR3 DNA follows: TGCGCCAGCTCCCATCCAGTGAACACCGGGGAGCTGTTTTTT. It yields the protein CASSHPVNTGELFF.

The genes are TRBV7-7 and TRBJ2-7, with 7 bases identical to TRBD1. The V gene's germline CDR1 is SSHAT and CDR2 FNYEAQ (reference sequence). The CDR3 runs to 13 residues. V shed 5 bases and J 3 bases; nucleotides not matched to a gene: 4. DNA of the CDR3: TGTGCCAGCAGCCAGGGACAGAACTACGAGCAGTACTTC. This translates into CASSQGQNYEQYF.

DNA of the CDR3: TGTGCCAGCAGTTACTATGAGGGGACTGAAGCTTTCTTT. It translates to CASSYYEGTEAFF. The V gene is TRBV6-6, the J gene TRBJ1-1; D perhaps matches TRBD1 (5 bases). Germline V gene data show CDR1 as MNHNY and CDR2 as SVGAGI (reference sequence). Trimming took off 1 base at V and 5 bases at J, with 8 bases between the two ends. The CDR3 length is 13 residues.

This rearrangement joins TRBV19 to TRBJ2-1; D unresolved. V was clipped by 4 bases and J by 1 base, with 11 bases between them. Germline V gene lookup returns CDR1 LNHDA and CDR2 SQIVND (reference sequence). The CDR3 is made up of 15 amino acids. The CDR3 region is CASSTRPESYNEQFF. The CDR3 coding sequence is TGTGCCAGTAGTACCCGACCTGAGTCCTACAATGAGCAGTTCTTC.

V usage is TRBV10-1 and J usage is TRBJ2-1, with TRBD1 as a possible D gene (5 bases). With 3 bases removed from V and 0 bases from J, the gap between germline ends came to 12 bases. The CDR3 totals 16 residues. Germline V gives CDR1 WNHNN, CDR2 SYGVQD (reference sequence). The CDR3 region is CASSDGWQGSYNEQFF. CDR3 DNA: TGCGCCAGCAGTGATGGGTGGCAGGGCTCCTACAATGAGCAGTTCTTC.

The V and J genes are TRBV6-5 and TRBJ2-3, with 7 positions matching TRBD2. Trimming at V came to 4 bases and at J to 2 bases, leaving 9 bases not matched to a gene. The CDR3 length is 16 residues. Germline V CDR1 and CDR2: MNHEY, SVGAGI. The CDR3 DNA reads as TGTGCCAGCAGTTGGGAGACTAGCCGTGACACAGATACGCAGTATTTT. It yields the protein CASSWETSRDTDTQYF.